One and the same sample provided the 27 T cell receptor beta chains below, sequenced in a study of cytotoxic CD8 clonotypes in ibrutinib-treated CLL. Data came from immunoSEQ multiplex PCR; TCRdb stores just in-frame clones and leaves some out. The sample yields about 310,000 clones, almost 80% seen once. The sample consisted of PBMCs, taken before ibrutinib treatment. Source of these receptors: a human donor with chronic lymphocytic leukemia.

This clone is a singleton in its sample. The rearrangement uses TRBV30 and TRBJ2-2; D gene uncertain. The CDR3 extends over 12 amino acids. Trimming shortened V by 0 bases and J by 8 bases, and 7 bases separated the two germline ends. Germline V gives CDR1 GTSNPN, CDR2 SVGIG (reference sequence). CDR3 in DNA: TGTGCCTGGAGTGTTACGACGGGGGAGCTGTTTTTT. This translates into CAWSVTTGELFF.

V usage is TRBV5-1 and J usage is TRBJ2-6; 8 bases agree with TRBD2. After removal of 0 bases from V and 0 bases from J, the junction contained 2 bases not matched to a gene. Looked up from germline, CDR1 is SGHRS and CDR2 is YFSETQ. This CDR3 has 17 residues. The CDR3 sequence: CASSLGLANSGANVLTF. The CDR3 DNA reads as TGCGCCAGCAGCTTGGGACTAGCGAACTCTGGGGCCAACGTCCTGACTTTC.

This chain connects TRBV7-3 to TRBJ2-3, with 13 bases fitting TRBD2. Unmatched junction bases numbered 9, after V lost 1 base and J lost 2 bases. Germline V lookup: CDR1 SGHTA, CDR2 FQGTGA. This CDR3 comprises 19 residues. The CDR3 spells CASSLSPGTSGANTDTQYF. The DNA of the CDR3 is TGTGCCAGCAGCTTAAGCCCCGGGACTAGCGGGGCCAACACAGATACGCAGTATTTT.

The chain is built from TRBV6-5 and TRBJ2-5, with no clear D. Germline V CDR1 and CDR2: MNHEY, SVGAGI. This CDR3 is built from 14 residues. The V end was cut by 3 bases, the J end by 5 bases, with 13 bases between. DNA for the CDR3: TGTGCCAGCAGTTATCAAGTTTCGGCGGAGACCCAGTACTTC. Translating it yields CASSYQVSAETQYF.

The rearrangement links TRBV19 to TRBJ2-1; 10 bases align to TRBD2. Germline-derived CDR1 and CDR2 are LNHDA and SQIVND (reference sequence). The V gene end was trimmed by 3 bases and the J gene end by 4 bases; junction bases not matched to a gene: 3. The CDR3 loop spans 15 amino acids. The CDR3 here is CASSMASGSYNEQFF. The CDR3 coding sequence is TGTGCCAGTAGTATGGCTAGCGGGAGTTACAATGAGCAGTTCTTC.

The chain recombines TRBV30 with TRBJ1-2; TRBD1 agrees at 10 bases. J gave up 4 bases and V 0 bases, and 5 bases lay outside the gene matches. The CDR3 sequence is 15 residues long. Germline loops: CDR1 GTSNPN, CDR2 SVGIG (reference sequence). For the CDR3, the DNA is TGTGCCTGGAGTGTAGGGGACAGGGGAAGCTATGGCTACACCTTC. As protein: CAWSVGDRGSYGYTF.

The rearrangement joins TRBV30 to TRBJ2-7; a possible D gene is TRBD2 (5 bases). V lost 0 bases and J lost 1, with 7 bases in between. The V gene's germline CDR1 is GTSNPN and CDR2 SVGIG (reference sequence). The CDR3 spans 13 residues. The CDR3 is CAWSVRGSYEQYF. The CDR3 region has the DNA TGTGCCTGGAGTGTACGGGGTTCCTACGAGCAGTACTTC.

The V call is TRBV4-3, the J call TRBJ2-7; D tentatively reads TRBD1 or TRBD2 (6 bases each). Germline V gives CDR1 LGHNA, CDR2 YSLEER. This CDR3 has 17 residues. V dropped 0 bases and J dropped 3 bases, with 18 bases sitting between them. CDR3 in DNA: TGCGCCAGCAGCCAAGATTATGGGGGGCGAACGAACTACGAGCAGTACTTC. Translating gives CASSQDYGGRTNYEQYF.

J is TRBJ2-1 and V is TRBV10-2; TRBD2 is a possible D gene (5 bases). The germline V and J ends were trimmed by 1 base and 4 bases, with 11 bases remaining between them. Germline V gene data show CDR1 as WSHSY and CDR2 as SAAADI. The length of the CDR3 is 15 residues. CDR3 in DNA: TGCGCCAGCAGTGAGTATCTAGCTAGGTACAATGAGCAGTTCTTC. This sequence encodes CASSEYLARYNEQFF.

The gene calls are TRBV6-5 and TRBJ2-3, with D tentatively TRBD2 (5 bases). The CDR3 runs 14 residues. Germline CDR1 reads MNHEY; CDR2 reads SVGAGI. The V gene lost 6 bases and the J gene lost 4 bases, with 14 bases spanning the gap. This CDR3 reads CASSKGRGADTQYF. The CDR3 DNA reads as TGTGCCAGCAGCAAGGGCCGGGGAGCAGATACGCAGTATTTT.

The gene calls are TRBV29-1 and TRBJ2-2; 9 bases are shared with TRBD1. The CDR3 length is 15 residues. Germline V gene data show CDR1 as SQVTM and CDR2 as ANQGSEA. The V and J ends lost 6 bases and 7 bases, in that order; junction bases with no gene match: 12. The CDR3 loop is CSVLPGQGVSGELFF. The CDR3, as DNA: TGCAGCGTCCTGCCGGGACAGGGTGTTAGCGGGGAGCTGTTTTTT.

The chain links TRBV11-3 to TRBJ2-3, with D perhaps TRBD2 (6 bases). The V end lost 4 bases, the J end lost 2 bases, and 10 bases lay between the germline ends. CDR1 is SGHNT and CDR2 is YENEEA in the germline V gene. This CDR3 contains 14 residues. CDR3 loop: CASSWGENTDTQYF. CDR3 DNA: TGTGCCAGCAGCTGGGGGGAAAACACAGATACGCAGTATTTT.

The chain is built from TRBV7-6 and TRBJ2-7; a possible D gene is TRBD1 (5 bases). Germline V gene lookup returns CDR1 SGHVS and CDR2 FNYEAQ. The V gene lost 5 bases and the J gene lost 5 bases, with 10 bases spanning the gap. This CDR3 is 12 amino acids long. This CDR3 is CASSLQGNEQYF. For the CDR3, the DNA is TGTGCCAGCAGCCTTCAGGGAAACGAGCAGTACTTC.

The CDR3 sequence is CASSVRYGENEKLFF. CDR3 bases: TGTGCCAGCAGCGTACGGTATGGGGAGAATGAAAAACTGTTTTTT. The chain has TRBV9 and TRBJ1-4; D unresolved. The CDR3 length is 15 residues. In germline, CDR1 is SGDLS, CDR2 YYNGEE. Trimming removed 1 base at V and 5 bases at J, with 12 bases between. Together with reference TRBV9 and TRBJ1-4, the CDR3 gives the full variable domain: DSGVTQTPKHLITATGQRVTLRCSPRSGDLSVYWYQQSLDQGLQFLIQYYNGEERAKGNILERFSAQQFPDLHSELNLSSLELGDSALYFCASSVRYGENEKLFFGSGTQLSVL.

This clone was found a few times. The rearrangement links TRBV7-8 to TRBJ1-1; 11 nucleotides line up with TRBD1. The trim removed 5 bases at V and 5 bases at J, leaving 10 bases unmatched. The germline gives CDR1 SGHVS, CDR2 FQNEAQ. This CDR3 contains 16 residues. CDR3 nucleotide sequence: TGTGCCAGCAGCCCGGGACAGGGGGAGAGGAATACTGAAGCTTTCTTT. Amino acid sequence: CASSPGQGERNTEAFF.

This chain uses TRBV27 with TRBJ2-7; D is perhaps TRBD1 (5 bases). V shed 2 bases and J shed 6 bases, with 14 bases lying between them. This CDR3 region has 14 residues. Germline CDR1 reads MNHEY; CDR2 reads SMNVEV (reference sequence). CDR3 loop: CASSLQGRSVEQYF. CDR3 bases: TGTGCCAGCAGTTTACAGGGAAGGTCGGTCGAGCAGTACTTC.

This chain's CDR3 is CSVEVGTSGSYNEQFF. The DNA of the CDR3 is TGCAGCGTTGAAGTGGGGACTAGCGGGTCCTACAATGAGCAGTTCTTC. This rearrangement joins TRBV29-1 to TRBJ2-1; 12 nucleotides align to TRBD2. Germline CDR1 reads SQVTM; CDR2 reads ANQGSEA. V shed 1 base, J shed 1 base, and the junction held 2 bases outside the gene matches. The CDR3 sequence is 16 residues long.

V usage is TRBV1 and J usage is TRBJ2-7; the table assigns TRBD2, which was not confirmed against the DNA. TRBV1 represents a pseudogene. CDR3 length: 14 amino acids. The CDR3 DNA is TGCACCAGCAGCCAAGACCCCGGAGATTACGAGCAGTACTTC. This encodes CTSSQDPGDYEQYF.

The chain uses TRBV7-2 and TRBJ2-4, with D possibly matching TRBD2 (6 bases). V was shortened by 2 bases and J by 9 bases, with 14 bases between the two germline ends. The CDR3 spans 14 residues. Looked up from germline, CDR1 is SGHTA and CDR2 is FQGNSA. The CDR3 nucleotides are TGTGCCAGCAGCTTACCGGGACTTCCCGTCATTCAGTACTTC. The encoded protein is CASSLPGLPVIQYF.

J is TRBJ1-2 and V is TRBV6-5; no firm D call. V gave up 6 bases and J gave up 5 bases, with 19 bases separating them. The V gene's germline CDR1 is MNHEY and CDR2 SVGAGI. This CDR3 has 15 amino acids. In DNA form, the CDR3 reads TGTGCCAGCAGCCTACTTACACCGTCGGCTTATGGCTACACCTTC. Translated: CASSLLTPSAYGYTF.

The V and J genes are TRBV27 and TRBJ2-7; D is perhaps TRBD1 (6 bases). Trimming took 2 bases from V and 6 from J, leaving 11 bases between them. CDR1 MNHEY and CDR2 SMNVEV come from the germline V gene (reference sequence). The CDR3 extends over 13 amino acids. The CDR3 bases are TGTGCCAGCAGTTTAATTGGGACATTCGAGCAGTACTTC. This gives the protein CASSLIGTFEQYF.

The chain uses TRBV14 and TRBJ1-1; D gene uncertain. The CDR3 length is 17 residues. Germline values: CDR1 SGHDN, CDR2 FVKESK. Between the trimmed V and J ends, which lost 0 bases and 5 bases, there was a span of 19 bases. CDR3 sequence: CASSQDPSYPLTTEAFF. CDR3 in DNA: TGTGCCAGCAGCCAAGATCCTTCATATCCCCTTACGACTGAAGCTTTCTTT.

In this sample, this clone turned up once. This chain links TRBV12-5 with TRBJ1-3; TRBD1 might be the D (5 bases). Germline assignment: CDR1 LGHNT and CDR2 FRNRAP. Trimming took off 1 base at V and 0 bases at J, with 7 bases between the two ends. The CDR3 is 15 amino acids. In DNA, the CDR3 is TGTGCTAGTGGTTTGGGACAGAGCTCTGGAAACACCATATATTTT. It is translated as CASGLGQSSGNTIYF.

V gene TRBV6-4 combines with J gene TRBJ2-1, with TRBD2 identical over 12 bases. The trim removed 5 bases at V and 5 bases at J, leaving 4 bases unmatched. This CDR3 is built from 15 residues. Germline CDR1 reads MRHNA; CDR2 reads SNTAGT. The CDR3 reads CASSFTSGGNNEQFF. The CDR3, as DNA: TGTGCCAGCAGTTTCACTAGCGGGGGGAACAATGAGCAGTTCTTC.

To note about this clone: At one of its ends the junction is not consistent with the germline gene, which may arise from a read error. Other DNA sequences in the same sample also yield this CDR3. The chain recombines TRBV5-1 with TRBJ2-3; 8 nucleotides agree with TRBD2. Per germline, CDR1 SGHRS and CDR2 YFSETQ. The CDR3 consists of 15 residues. This CDR3 is CASSLEGLAVDTQYF. CDR3 coding DNA: TGCGCCAGTAGCTTGGAAGGACTAGCAGTAGATACGCAGTATTTT.

V is TRBV4-1 and J is TRBJ2-3; D not resolved. This CDR3 region has 17 residues. CDR1 MGHRA and CDR2 YSYEKL come from the germline V gene. Trimming stripped 0 bases from V and 1 base from J, with 14 bases between. The CDR3 here is CASSQDPMGYGTDTQYF. CDR3 coding DNA: TGCGCCAGCAGCCAAGACCCCATGGGCTATGGCACAGATACGCAGTATTTT.

The CDR3 DNA reads as TGTGCCAGCAGCTTAGGAGGGTACTCCTACGAGCAGTACTTC. It translates to CASSLGGYSYEQYF. The chain has TRBV7-2 and TRBJ2-7; weak D call: TRBD2 (5 bases). There are 14 residues in the CDR3. Trimming removed 1 base at V and 0 bases at J, with 7 bases between. Germline assignment: CDR1 SGHTA and CDR2 FQGNSA.